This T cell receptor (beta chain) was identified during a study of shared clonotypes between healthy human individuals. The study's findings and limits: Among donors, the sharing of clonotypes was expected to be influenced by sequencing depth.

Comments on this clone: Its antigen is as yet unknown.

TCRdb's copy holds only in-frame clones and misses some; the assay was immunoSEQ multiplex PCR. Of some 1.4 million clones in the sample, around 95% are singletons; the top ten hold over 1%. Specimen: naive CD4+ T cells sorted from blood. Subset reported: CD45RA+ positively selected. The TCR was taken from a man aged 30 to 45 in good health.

The DNA for the CDR3 is TGTGCCAGCAGTGACGGGGGCTCTGGGGCCAACGTCCTGACTTTC. Translated, it gives CASSDGGSGANVLTF. The chain links TRBV2 to TRBJ2-6, with a tentative D call TRBD2 (6 bases). The CDR3 totals 15 residues. V lost 3 bases and J 0 bases, leaving 6 bases between the germline ends. Per germline, CDR1 SNHLY and CDR2 FYNNEI.